The 27 T cell receptor beta chains given below trace back to one sample, sequenced in a study of cytomegalovirus exposure and HLA in healthy donors. A multiplex PCR was run with 60 Vbeta primers and 13 Jbeta primers. TCRdb keeps only in-frame clones here, not all; method: immunoSEQ multiplex PCR. The sample records 170,000 or so clones, 70% to 85% being singletons. Specimen: PBMCs. These TCRs come from a man aged 18 to 35 in good health and CMV-seronegative.

The chain employs TRBV11-2 and TRBJ1-4, with D possibly matching TRBD1 (5 bases). CDR1 and CDR2 from the germline V gene are SGHAT and FQNNGV. V dropped 2 bases and J dropped 9 bases, with 13 bases sitting between them. The CDR3 consists of 14 residues. The CDR3 coding sequence is TGTGCCAGCAGCTTACTCGTCTCGGACAAAAAACTGTTTTTT. Translating it yields CASSLLVSDKKLFF.

The chain recombines TRBV6-6 with TRBJ1-4; perhaps TRBD1 as D (5 bases). The CDR3 extends over 14 amino acids. V lost 6 bases, J lost 8 bases, and 16 bases lay in between. Germline CDR1 MNHNY, CDR2 SVGAGI (reference sequence). The CDR3 spells CASRNRQAAEKLFF. As DNA, the CDR3 is TGTGCCAGCAGAAACAGGCAGGCGGCAGAAAAACTGTTTTTT.

A single count supports this clone. The rearrangement uses TRBV6-5 and TRBJ2-1, with a weak D call TRBD2 (6 bases). Trimming shortened V by 0 bases and J by 9 bases, and 15 bases separated the two germline ends. This CDR3 comprises 15 residues. Per germline, CDR1 MNHEY and CDR2 SVGAGI. CDR3 loop: CASSYSRAGNSEQFF. For the CDR3, the DNA is TGTGCCAGCAGTTACTCGAGGGCGGGAAACAGTGAGCAGTTCTTC.

This clone was recorded a few times. The chain links TRBV5-1 to TRBJ1-6; D is unresolved. The CDR3 totals 14 residues. CDR1 SGHRS and CDR2 YFSETQ come from the germline V gene. The V end was cut by 4 bases, the J end by 8 bases, with 13 bases between. Here the CDR3 reads CASSVSGPDSPLHF. DNA for the CDR3: TGCGCCAGCAGCGTGTCAGGCCCTGATTCACCCCTCCACTTT.

Only a few counts were recorded for this clone. Here the CDR3 reads CASSVAGGDEQFF. CDR3 sequence (DNA): TGTGCCAGCAGTGTAGCGGGAGGCGACGAGCAGTTCTTC. The rearrangement links TRBV6-6 to TRBJ2-1, with TRBD2 identical over 10 bases. V lost 5 bases to trimming and J lost 10 bases; unmatched junction nucleotides: 5. The CDR3 contains 13 residues. CDR1 is MNHNY and CDR2 is SVGAGI in the germline V gene (reference sequence).

V usage is TRBV9 and J usage is TRBJ2-3; TRBD1 might be the D (6 bases). CDR3 length: 15 residues. CDR1 SGDLS and CDR2 YYNGEE come from the germline V gene. V was shortened by 3 bases and J by 4 bases, with 15 bases between the two germline ends. The CDR3 coding sequence is TGTGCCAGCAGCGCAAGACAGGATTATTCAGATACGCAGTATTTT. This encodes CASSARQDYSDTQYF.

The chain carries TRBV27 and TRBJ2-7; TRBD1 agrees at 10 bases. Germline V gene data show CDR1 as MNHEY and CDR2 as SMNVEV (reference sequence). The trim removed 2 bases at V and 5 bases at J, leaving 12 bases unmatched. The length of the CDR3 is 17 residues. The CDR3 reads CASSLKYRDRGGDEQYF. DNA of the CDR3: TGTGCCAGCAGTTTAAAATACCGGGACAGGGGAGGCGACGAGCAGTACTTC.

This chain's CDR3 is CASSSSGRTYNEQFF. The CDR3 nucleotides read TGTGCCAGCAGCTCCAGCGGGAGAACCTACAATGAGCAGTTCTTC. The chain uses TRBV9 and TRBJ2-1, with TRBD2 matching 8 bases. The CDR3 extends over 15 amino acids. Unmatched junction bases numbered 5, after V lost 4 bases and J lost 2 bases. Per germline, CDR1 SGDLS and CDR2 YYNGEE.

This clone was seen once. The rearrangement joins TRBV28 to TRBJ2-7; 8 nucleotides line up with TRBD1. Germline V gene lookup returns CDR1 MDHEN and CDR2 SYDVKM. The CDR3 spans 12 residues. V shed 5 bases and J 7 bases; nucleotides not matched to a gene: 4. CDR3: CASSGDRYEQYF. In DNA form, the CDR3 reads TGTGCCAGCAGTGGGGACAGGTATGAGCAGTACTTC.

V and J are TRBV11-2 and TRBJ1-4; D possibly corresponds to TRBD1 (5 bases). Trimming stripped 3 bases from V and 5 bases from J, with 10 bases between. The CDR3 is 14 amino acids. The germline V gene encodes CDR1 SGHAT and CDR2 FQNNGV. CDR3 amino acids: CASSFRPGNEKLFF. The CDR3 region has the DNA TGTGCCAGCAGCTTTAGGCCAGGGAATGAAAAACTGTTTTTT.

The genes are TRBV27 and TRBJ1-1; D ambiguous. The V and J ends lost 5 bases and 6 bases respectively, with 7 bases between them. Looked up from germline, CDR1 is MNHEY and CDR2 is SMNVEV (reference sequence). There are 11 residues in the CDR3. The CDR3 DNA follows: TGTGCCAGCAGTAATCTAGCTGAAGCTTTCTTT. Translating gives CASSNLAEAFF.

This clone came up a few times. The V call is TRBV5-1, the J call TRBJ2-6, with D uncertain. The CDR3 has 15 amino acids. V lost 1 base and J lost 0, with 5 bases in between. Germline V gene lookup returns CDR1 SGHRS and CDR2 YFSETQ. The CDR3 region has the DNA TGCGCCAGCAGCTTGCGGAGCTCTGGGGCCAACGTCCTGACTTTC. Encoded protein: CASSLRSSGANVLTF.

This clone has more than one count but fewer than ten. The V gene is TRBV4-2, the J gene TRBJ1-5; 8 bases fit TRBD1. The ends lost 3 bases at V and 8 bases at J; junction bases unmatched: 12. Germline CDR1 is LGHNA and CDR2 is YNFKEQ. The CDR3 runs to 16 residues. Here the CDR3 DNA reads TGTGCCAGCAGCCAGGATCCTAGGACAGGGACGAAGCCCCAGCATTTT. The encoded protein is CASSQDPRTGTKPQHF.

This clone was counted only a few times. The J gene is TRBJ2-1, the V gene TRBV4-3; TRBD2 matches 10 bases. Losses at the gene ends were 1 base for V and 5 bases for J; bases not matched to a gene: 8. The CDR3 has 17 amino acids. CDR1 is LGHNA, CDR2 YSLEER, per germline. The CDR3 region is CASSQAPSGRDNNEQFF. In nucleotides, the CDR3 is TGCGCCAGCAGCCAAGCCCCAAGCGGGAGGGACAACAATGAGCAGTTCTTC.

The chain carries TRBV7-8 and TRBJ1-1; D remains ambiguous. The V end was cut by 5 bases, the J end by 4 bases, with 11 bases between. This CDR3 has 13 amino acids. Per germline, CDR1 SGHVS and CDR2 FQNEAQ. CDR3 nucleotide sequence: TGTGCCAGCAGCCTCGGACTTCGCACTGAAGCTTTCTTT. As protein: CASSLGLRTEAFF.

This rearrangement joins TRBV5-1 to TRBJ2-3, with TRBD2 matching over 9 bases. This CDR3 comprises 17 residues. Germline V CDR1 and CDR2: SGHRS, YFSETQ. Germline trimming cut 2 bases from V and 0 bases from J; bases unmatched to any gene: 7. DNA of the CDR3: TGCGCCAGCAGCTTCACCGGGACTAGCAAGAGCACAGATACGCAGTATTTT. Encoded protein: CASSFTGTSKSTDTQYF.

This chain uses TRBV5-5 with TRBJ2-5; 15 bases match TRBD2. In germline, CDR1 is SGHKS, CDR2 YYEKEE (reference sequence). The junction had 3 bases not matched to a gene; V was cut back by 0 bases and J by 0 bases. The CDR3 contains 18 residues. CDR3 sequence: CASSLAGTSGGYQETQYF. In DNA, the CDR3 is TGTGCCAGCAGCTTGGCCGGGACTAGCGGGGGGTACCAAGAGACCCAGTACTTC.

The chain couples TRBV6-6 to TRBJ2-7; D possibly corresponds to TRBD1 (6 bases). The CDR3 is 13 residues long. V lost 5 bases and J lost 6, with 14 bases in between. Germline CDR1 and CDR2: MNHNY and SVGAGI (reference sequence). CDR3 amino acids: CASSHQGISEQYF. In DNA form, the CDR3 reads TGTGCCAGCAGTCATCAGGGGATATCCGAGCAGTACTTC.

The V and J genes are TRBV7-2 and TRBJ2-1; D perhaps matches TRBD2 (5 bases). CDR3 length: 14 residues. The germline gives CDR1 SGHTA, CDR2 FQGNSA. Trimming removed 1 base from V and 9 bases from J, with 13 bases in between. CDR3 nucleotide sequence: TGTGCCAGCAGCTTAGTTAGCGTCCTGGGTGAGCAGTTCTTC. It translates to CASSLVSVLGEQFF.

The V call is TRBV14, the J call TRBJ2-6; D unresolved. Germline loops: CDR1 SGHDN, CDR2 FVKESK. The V gene lost 5 bases and the J gene lost 0 bases, with 8 bases spanning the gap. CDR3 length: 15 residues. CDR3 residues: CASSGQNSGANVLTF. CDR3 coding DNA: TGTGCCAGCAGCGGGCAGAACTCTGGGGCCAACGTCCTGACTTTC.

In its sample, this clone was seen a few times. This rearrangement joins TRBV10-1 to TRBJ2-2, with 7 bases aligning to TRBD1. Per germline, CDR1 WNHNN and CDR2 SYGVQD (reference sequence). The J segment lost 4 bases and the V segment lost 4 bases, leaving 3 bases of the junction unmatched. This CDR3 is built from 14 residues. The CDR3 sequence: CASSGDSGTGELFF. CDR3 coding DNA: TGCGCCAGCAGTGGGGACAGTGGCACCGGGGAGCTGTTTTTT.

The chain links TRBV9 to TRBJ2-3, with D perhaps matching TRBD1 (5 bases). The CDR3 runs 13 residues. The V end lost 2 bases, the J end lost 4 bases, and 8 bases lay between the germline ends. From germline, CDR1 is SGDLS and CDR2 YYNGEE. The CDR3 DNA follows: TGTGCCAGCAGCGTCCAGGGTTCAGATACGCAGTATTTT. Amino acid sequence: CASSVQGSDTQYF.

The rearrangement uses TRBV7-3 and TRBJ1-2, with 9 bases fitting TRBD1. The CDR3 extends over 14 amino acids. Germline CDR1 is SGHTA and CDR2 is FQGTGA. V trimming: 5 bases; J trimming: 2 bases; junction bases outside the gene matches: 3. The CDR3 reads CASSPTGGNYGYTF. In DNA, the CDR3 is TGTGCCAGCAGCCCGACAGGGGGAAACTATGGCTACACCTTC.

This chain connects TRBV6-6 to TRBJ1-4; 8 bases align to TRBD1. CDR1 and CDR2 from the germline V gene are MNHNY and SVGAGI (reference sequence). The CDR3 runs 14 residues. V lost 6 bases and J lost 8; bases outside the gene matches: 8. The CDR3 DNA is TGTGCCAGCAGCAACGGACAGGGCGGCGAAAAACTGTTTTTT. Encoded protein: CASSNGQGGEKLFF.

As regards this clone: Compared with germline, one end of the junction differs, possibly owing to a read error. V and J are TRBV5-4 and TRBJ2-3; 10 bases map to TRBD2. The germline V gene has CDR1 SGHNT and CDR2 YYREEE (reference sequence). The length of the CDR3 is 15 residues. CDR3 DNA sequence: TGCGCCAGCAGCCAAGTGGGACTAGCGACAGATACGCAGTATTTT. Translating it yields CASSQVGLATDTQYF.

The chain carries TRBV20-1 and TRBJ2-7; D is undetermined. Trimming took 3 bases from V and 0 from J, leaving 3 bases between them. Germline values: CDR1 DFQATT, CDR2 SNEGSKA (reference sequence). The CDR3 covers 11 residues. CDR3 residues: CSASLSYEQYF. DNA of the CDR3: TGCAGTGCTAGCCTCTCCTACGAGCAGTACTTC.

The rearrangement uses TRBV19 and TRBJ1-2; the D is unclear. The CDR3 has 13 amino acids. V was shortened by 3 bases and J by 6 bases, with 11 bases between the two germline ends. Germline lookup yields CDR1 LNHDA and CDR2 SQIVND (reference sequence). The chain's CDR3 is CASSMRGEDGYTF. The CDR3 DNA reads as TGTGCCAGTAGTATGCGGGGAGAGGATGGCTACACCTTC.